This entry describes one T cell receptor (beta chain). The entry originates in a study of CD4+ T cells in melanoma. V was pared by 6 bases and J by 4 bases, with 6 bases of the junction left unmatched. The CDR3 is 15 residues long. Germline V gives CDR1 KGHSH, CDR2 LQKENI. Repertoires were generated with immunoSEQ multiplex PCR, while TCRdb's copy carries only in-frame clones and drops some. Here the sample spans roughly 9,600 clones, around 70% being singletons. Sequences were obtained from cells from a culture (not recorded whether cultured in vitro). The rearrangement links TRBV18 to TRBJ2-5; 12 positions match TRBD1. The sequence was collected from a human donor with melanoma. CDR3 bases: TGTGCCAGCTCCCTCGGGACAGGGGGCAGAGAGACCCAGTACTTC. This encodes CASSLGTGGRETQYF.